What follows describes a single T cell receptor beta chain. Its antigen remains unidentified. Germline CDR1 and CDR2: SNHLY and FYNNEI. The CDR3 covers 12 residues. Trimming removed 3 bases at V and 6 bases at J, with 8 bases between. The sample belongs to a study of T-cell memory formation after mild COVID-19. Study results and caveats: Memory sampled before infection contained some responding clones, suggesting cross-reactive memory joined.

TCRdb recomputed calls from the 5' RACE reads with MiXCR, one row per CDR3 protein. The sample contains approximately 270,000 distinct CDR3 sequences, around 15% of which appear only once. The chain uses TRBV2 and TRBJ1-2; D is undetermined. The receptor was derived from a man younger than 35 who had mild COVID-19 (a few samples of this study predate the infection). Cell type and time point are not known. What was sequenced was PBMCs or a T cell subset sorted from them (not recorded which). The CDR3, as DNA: TGTGCCAGCAGTGAGCGGGGAAATGGCTACACCTTC. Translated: CASSERGNGYTF. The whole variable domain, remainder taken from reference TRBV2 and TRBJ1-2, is EPEVTQTPSHQVTQMGQEVILRCVPISNHLYFYWYRQILGQKVEFLVSFYNNEISEKSEIFDDQFSVERPDGSNFTLKIRSTKLEDSAMYFCASSERGNGYTFGSGTRLTVV.